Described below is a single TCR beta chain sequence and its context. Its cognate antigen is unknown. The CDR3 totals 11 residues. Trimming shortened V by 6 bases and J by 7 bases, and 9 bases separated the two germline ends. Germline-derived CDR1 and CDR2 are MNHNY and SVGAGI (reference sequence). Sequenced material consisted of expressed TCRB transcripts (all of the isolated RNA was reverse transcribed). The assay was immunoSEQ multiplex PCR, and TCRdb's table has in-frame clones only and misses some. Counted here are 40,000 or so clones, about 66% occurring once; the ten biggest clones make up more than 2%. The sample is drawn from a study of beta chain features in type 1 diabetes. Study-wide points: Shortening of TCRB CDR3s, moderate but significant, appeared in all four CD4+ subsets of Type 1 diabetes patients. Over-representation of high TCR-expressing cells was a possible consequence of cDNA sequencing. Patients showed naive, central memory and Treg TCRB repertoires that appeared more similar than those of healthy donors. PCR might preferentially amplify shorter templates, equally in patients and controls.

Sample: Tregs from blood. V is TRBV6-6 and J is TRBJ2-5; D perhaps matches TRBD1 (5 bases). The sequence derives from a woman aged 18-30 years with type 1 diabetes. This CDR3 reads CASRDTGTQYF. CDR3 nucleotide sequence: TGTGCCAGCAGAGATACAGGGACCCAGTACTTC.